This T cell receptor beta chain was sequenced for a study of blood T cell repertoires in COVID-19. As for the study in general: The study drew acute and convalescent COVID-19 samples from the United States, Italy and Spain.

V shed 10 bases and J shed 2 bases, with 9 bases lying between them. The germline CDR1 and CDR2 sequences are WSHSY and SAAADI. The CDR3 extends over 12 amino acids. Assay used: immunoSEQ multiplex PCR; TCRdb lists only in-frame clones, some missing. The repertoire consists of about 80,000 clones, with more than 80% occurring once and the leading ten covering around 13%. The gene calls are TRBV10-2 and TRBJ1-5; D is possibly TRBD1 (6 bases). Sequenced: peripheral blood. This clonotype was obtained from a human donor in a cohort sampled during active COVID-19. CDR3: CATAGGNQPQHF. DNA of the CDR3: TGCGCCACAGCAGGGGGCAATCAGCCCCAGCATTTT.